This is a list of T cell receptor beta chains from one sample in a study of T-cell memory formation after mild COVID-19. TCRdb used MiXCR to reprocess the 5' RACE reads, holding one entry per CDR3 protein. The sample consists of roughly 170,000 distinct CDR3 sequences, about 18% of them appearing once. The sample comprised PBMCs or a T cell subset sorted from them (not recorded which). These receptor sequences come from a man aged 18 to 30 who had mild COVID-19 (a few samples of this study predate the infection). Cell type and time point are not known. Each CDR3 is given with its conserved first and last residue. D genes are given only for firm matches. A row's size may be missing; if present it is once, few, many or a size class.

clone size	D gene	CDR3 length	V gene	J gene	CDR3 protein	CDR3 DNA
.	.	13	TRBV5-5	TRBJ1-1	CASNKRGNTEAFF	TGTGCCAGCAACAAGCGCGGGAACACTGAAGCTTTCTTT
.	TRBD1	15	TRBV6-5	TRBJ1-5	CASSHDRAVGQPQHF	TGTGCCAGCAGCCACGACAGGGCCGTAGGTCAGCCCCAGCATTTT
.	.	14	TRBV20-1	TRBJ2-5	CSANGMAGRETQYF	TGCAGTGCTAACGGGATGGCCGGCAGAGAGACCCAGTACTTC
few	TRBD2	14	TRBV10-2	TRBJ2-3	CASKERGNTDTQYF	TGCGCCAGTAAAGAGCGGGGGAACACAGATACGCAGTATTTT
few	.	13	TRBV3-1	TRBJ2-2	CASSQLRAGELFF	TGTGCCAGCAGCCAACTCCGGGCCGGGGAGCTGTTTTTT
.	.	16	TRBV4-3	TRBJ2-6	CASSPEWGAGANVLTF	TGCGCCAGCAGCCCCGAGTGGGGGGCTGGGGCCAACGTCCTGACTTTC
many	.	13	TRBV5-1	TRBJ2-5	CASRTLEGETQYF	TGCGCCAGCCGGACCCTCGAGGGAGAGACCCAGTACTTC
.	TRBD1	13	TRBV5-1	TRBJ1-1	CASSPTGGSEAFF	TGCGCCAGCAGCCCGACAGGGGGCTCTGAAGCTTTCTTT
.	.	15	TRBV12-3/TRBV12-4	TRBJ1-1	CASSLTSQGFGEAFF	TGTGCCAGCAGTTTAACCAGCCAGGGCTTCGGGGAAGCTTTCTTT
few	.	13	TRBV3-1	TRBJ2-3	CASRKGSTDTQYF	TGTGCCAGCAGAAAAGGTAGCACAGATACGCAGTATTTT
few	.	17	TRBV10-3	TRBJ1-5	CAISESVGGQGNQPQHF	TGTGCCATCAGTGAGTCCGTAGGGGGGCAGGGGAATCAGCCCCAGCATTTT
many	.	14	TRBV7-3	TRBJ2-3	CASSLGDDTDTQYF	TGTGCCAGCAGCTTAGGGGACGACACAGATACGCAGTATTTT
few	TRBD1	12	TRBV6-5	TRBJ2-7	CASSTDRAEQYF	TGTGCCAGCAGCACGGACAGGGCCGAGCAGTACTTC
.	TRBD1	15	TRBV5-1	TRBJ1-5	CASSLGTGNFQPQHF	TGCGCCAGCAGCTTGGGGACAGGGAATTTCCAGCCCCAGCATTTT
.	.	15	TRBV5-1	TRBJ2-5	CASQAGLGVQETQYF	TGCGCCAGCCAGGCAGGGCTCGGAGTCCAAGAGACCCAGTACTTC
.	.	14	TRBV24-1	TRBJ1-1	CATDGPDLNTEAFF	TGTGCCACCGACGGACCAGACCTGAACACTGAAGCTTTCTTT
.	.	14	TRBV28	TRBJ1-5	CASGDISRNQPQHF	TGTGCCAGCGGAGACATCTCCCGCAATCAGCCCCAGCATTTT
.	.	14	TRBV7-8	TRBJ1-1	CASSLSVGNTEAFF	TGTGCCAGCAGCTTGTCTGTTGGGAACACTGAAGCTTTCTTT
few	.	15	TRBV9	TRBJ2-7	CASSVAGGQTYEQYF	TGTGCCAGCAGCGTAGCTGGGGGACAAACCTACGAGCAGTACTTC
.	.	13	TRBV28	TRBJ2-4	CASSLGGAGIQYF	TGTGCCAGCAGTTTAGGGGGGGCCGGCATTCAGTACTTC
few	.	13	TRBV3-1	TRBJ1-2	CASSRPRGYGYTF	TGTGCCAGCAGCCGACCACGAGGCTATGGCTACACCTTC
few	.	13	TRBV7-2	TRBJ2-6	CASTTPGANVLTF	TGTGCCAGCACTACCCCCGGGGCCAACGTCCTGACTTTC
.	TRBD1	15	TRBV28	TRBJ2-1	CASSLSGQATYRQFF	TGTGCCAGCAGTTTATCGGGACAGGCTACTTATAGGCAGTTCTTC
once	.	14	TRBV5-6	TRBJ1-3	CASSLASVGNTIYF	TGTGCCAGCAGCTTGGCATCCGTTGGAAACACCATATATTTT
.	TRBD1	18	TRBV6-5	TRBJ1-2	CASTPGGTGGIIGYGYTF	TGTGCCAGCACCCCCGGTGGGACAGGGGGCATAATCGGCTATGGCTACACCTTC
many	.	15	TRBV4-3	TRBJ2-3	CASSQGTDSTDTQYF	TGCGCCAGCAGCCAAGGGACGGATAGCACAGATACGCAGTATTTT
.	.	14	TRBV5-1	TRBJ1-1	CASSHATSGTEAFF	TGCGCCAGCAGCCACGCGACCTCAGGCACTGAAGCTTTCTTT
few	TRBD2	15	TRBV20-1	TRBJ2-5	CSATGLAENQETQYF	TGCAGTGCTACCGGACTAGCGGAGAACCAAGAGACCCAGTACTTC
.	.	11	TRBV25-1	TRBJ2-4	CASRRAAKVYF	TGTGCCAGCAGAAGGGCCGCAAAAGTCTACTTC
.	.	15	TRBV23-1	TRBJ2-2	CASSISTGNTGELFF	TGCGCCAGCAGTATTTCGACAGGGAACACCGGGGAGCTGTTTTTT
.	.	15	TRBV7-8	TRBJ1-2	CASSLGPGASHGYTF	TGTGCCAGCAGCTTAGGGCCCGGGGCATCTCATGGCTACACCTTC
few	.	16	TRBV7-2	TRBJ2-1	CASSRPGLGSYNEQFF	TGTGCCAGCAGCCGCCCGGGACTGGGCTCCTACAATGAGCAGTTCTTC
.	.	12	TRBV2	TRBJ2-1	CASSAISREQFF	TGTGCCAGCAGTGCTATTAGTCGAGAGCAGTTCTTC
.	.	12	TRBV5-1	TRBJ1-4	CASSLGPGKLFF	TGCGCCAGCAGCTTGGGACCCGGGAAACTGTTTTTT
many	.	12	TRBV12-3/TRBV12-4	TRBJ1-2	CASSLQNYGYTF	TGTGCCAGCAGTTTACAAAACTATGGCTACACCTTC
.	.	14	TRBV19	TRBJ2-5	CASSIWQDEETQYF	TGTGCCAGTAGTATCTGGCAGGATGAAGAGACCCAGTACTTC
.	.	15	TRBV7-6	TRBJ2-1	CASSSAISSYNEQFF	TGTGCCAGCAGCTCGGCGATTAGCTCCTACAATGAGCAGTTCTTC